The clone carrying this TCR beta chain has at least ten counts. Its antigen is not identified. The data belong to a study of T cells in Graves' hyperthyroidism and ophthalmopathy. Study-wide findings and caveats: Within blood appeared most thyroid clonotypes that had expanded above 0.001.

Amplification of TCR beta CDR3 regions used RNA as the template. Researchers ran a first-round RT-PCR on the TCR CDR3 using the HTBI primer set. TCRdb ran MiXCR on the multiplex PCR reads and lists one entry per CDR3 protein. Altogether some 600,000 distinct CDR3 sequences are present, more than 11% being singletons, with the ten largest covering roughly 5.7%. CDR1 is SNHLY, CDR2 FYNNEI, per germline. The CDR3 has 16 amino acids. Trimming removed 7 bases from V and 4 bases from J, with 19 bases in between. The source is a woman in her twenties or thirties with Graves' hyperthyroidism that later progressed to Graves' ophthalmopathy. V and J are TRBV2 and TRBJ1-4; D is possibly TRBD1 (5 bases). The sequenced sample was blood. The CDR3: CASKVRSGPINEKLFF. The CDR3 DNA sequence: TGTGCCAGCAAGGTTAGGTCAGGGCCAATTAATGAAAAACTGTTTTTT.